This T cell receptor beta chain was sequenced during a study of shared clonotypes between healthy human individuals. Produced via immunoSEQ multiplex PCR; TCRdb's table is partial and in-frame only. The table has approximately 1.5 million clones, 97% to 99% seen once; the top ten hold roughly 0.36%. The V and J ends lost 0 bases and 0 bases respectively, with 11 bases between them. CDR1 is LGHNA, CDR2 YSLEER, per germline. The CDR3 extends over 17 amino acids. This clone was seen just once. Specimen: naive CD4+ T cells sorted from blood. The subset was: CD45RA+ positively selected. This TCR came from a man under 40 in good health. The chain combines TRBV4-3 with TRBJ2-2; no firm D call. CDR3 region: CASSQDQIQTNTGELFF. Here the CDR3 DNA reads TGCGCCAGCAGCCAAGATCAGATACAGACGAACACCGGGGAGCTGTTTTTT.